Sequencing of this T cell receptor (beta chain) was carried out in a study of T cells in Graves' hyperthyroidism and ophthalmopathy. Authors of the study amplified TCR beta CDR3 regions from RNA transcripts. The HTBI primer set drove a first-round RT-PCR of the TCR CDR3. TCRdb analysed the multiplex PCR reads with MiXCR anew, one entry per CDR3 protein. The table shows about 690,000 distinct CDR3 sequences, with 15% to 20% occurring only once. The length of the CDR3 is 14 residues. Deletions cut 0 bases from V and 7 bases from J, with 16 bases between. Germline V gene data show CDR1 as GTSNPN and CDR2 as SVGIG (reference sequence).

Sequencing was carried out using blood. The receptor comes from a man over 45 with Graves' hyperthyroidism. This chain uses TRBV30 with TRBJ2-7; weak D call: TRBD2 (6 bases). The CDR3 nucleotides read TGTGCCTGGAGTGTCACCCGGGAGTCCCTAGAGCAGTACTTC. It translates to CAWSVTRESLEQYF.